This entry concerns a single TCR beta chain. Its antigen target is currently unknown. No clone much larger than this one lies a single base away; base qualities are absent. After less than 13 days of culture, CD4+ T cells were isolated with the EasySep CD4+ T cell isolation kit. Participants received two doses of either the BNT162b2 or the mRNA-1273 mRNA SARS-CoV-2 vaccine. Healthy vaccine recipients had no prior SARS-CoV-2 infection, confirmed by negative nucleocapsid antibodies before and after vaccination. Half of the culture medium was replaced with fresh IL-2-containing medium on days 3 and 7. Unless otherwise noted, each peptide stimulation condition was cultured in triplicate wells. Using Ficoll-Paque Plus gradient centrifugation, PBMC were separated from whole blood and then either used fresh or cryopreserved at -140C. The QIAamp micro DNA kit was used to extract genomic DNA from the cultured CD4+ T cells.

The CDR3 starts with the cysteine, ends with the phenylalanine, and has 14 residues. Only the CDR3 region is kept as DNA, spanning 42 bases read in frame from base 1. Unmatched junction bases come to 9, with V trimmed by 5 bases and J by 7 bases. CDR1 and CDR2, per the germline V gene, are SGDLS and YYNGEE. The sample originates from a study of vaccination effects on CD4 cells after COVID-19 (dated by TCRdb to 2021 to 2024). General notes on the study: The ViraFEST assay stimulated PBMC with viral peptide pools and then used TCR sequencing to identify antigen-specific CD4+ T cell clonotypes by expansion. Each well held over 1.5 million PBMC cultured in IMDM containing about 5.5% human AB serum, around 9.3 IU/ml IL-2 and gentamicin, along with approximately 10 ug/ml peptides. Cultures from other donors in the study were sequenced using the Oncomine TCR Beta short-read assay on an Illumina iSeq 100. Post-vaccine samples across the study were collected a median of 72 days after the second dose, with a range of 14 to 241. SARS-CoV-2 spike-specific CD4+ TCR repertoires were compared before and after mRNA vaccination in COVID-19 convalescent patients and in infection-naive vaccine recipients. The full study included fewer than eleven COVID-19 convalescent patients and a few SARS-CoV-2-naive healthy vaccine recipients. General conclusions and limits of the study: The study was limited by a small number of convalescent patients and lacked early post-infection timepoints. Among healthy vaccine recipients, nearly all vaccine-induced clones were SARS-CoV-2 mono-reactive, and just 1 of 255 was cross-reactive with common cold coronaviruses. At late post-vaccination timepoints, both infection-induced and vaccine-induced clones showed marked clonal contraction, consistent with waning T cell responses.

The library was produced with the immunoSEQ multiplex PCR assay. DNA from the CD4+ T cells that had been cultured and isolated underwent TCR beta CDR3 sequencing. As for the original processing: Non-productive TCR sequences were removed and reads were trimmed to the CDR3 region, keeping CDR3s of at least 7 amino acids. Antigen-specific clonotypes were identified with the MANAFEST web app by comparing expansion in peptide wells against reference cultures. To be called positive, a clone needed expansion at FDR<0.05 compared with the reference and with all other wells, an odds ratio greater than 5, and a frequency greater than 0.1% in two replicate wells. A clonotype was defined as cross-reactive if the clonotype was significantly expanded both in SARS-CoV-2 spike wells and in at least one common cold coronavirus spike condition. Using the stringdist R package, CDR3 similarity was measured by Levenshtein distance, and unrooted trees were constructed with ape in R 3.6.1. Here the immuneACCESS table is served through TCRdb, limited to in-frame sequences with V and J called. Missing clones are a known gap in these copies; in checked studies unresolved V genes cover under half, and the rest lacks a known reason. The V and J calls and clone size come from that table; D and trimming were worked out from the DNA. This sample has some 70,000 clones in its table, and 65% to 80% of those were observed once. Of the sample, over 2% falls within the top ten clones.

The material was CD4+ T cells from PBMCs cultured without peptide, obtained after COVID-19 vaccination. The TCR was taken from a human donor who received a COVID-19 vaccine. The sequence is built from TRBV9 and TRBJ1-2; 9 bases in the junction line up with TRBD1. The CDR3 region: CASSATGGMGGYTF. The DNA sequence follows: TGTGCCAGCAGTGCTACAGGGGGCATGGGTGGCTACACCTTC.